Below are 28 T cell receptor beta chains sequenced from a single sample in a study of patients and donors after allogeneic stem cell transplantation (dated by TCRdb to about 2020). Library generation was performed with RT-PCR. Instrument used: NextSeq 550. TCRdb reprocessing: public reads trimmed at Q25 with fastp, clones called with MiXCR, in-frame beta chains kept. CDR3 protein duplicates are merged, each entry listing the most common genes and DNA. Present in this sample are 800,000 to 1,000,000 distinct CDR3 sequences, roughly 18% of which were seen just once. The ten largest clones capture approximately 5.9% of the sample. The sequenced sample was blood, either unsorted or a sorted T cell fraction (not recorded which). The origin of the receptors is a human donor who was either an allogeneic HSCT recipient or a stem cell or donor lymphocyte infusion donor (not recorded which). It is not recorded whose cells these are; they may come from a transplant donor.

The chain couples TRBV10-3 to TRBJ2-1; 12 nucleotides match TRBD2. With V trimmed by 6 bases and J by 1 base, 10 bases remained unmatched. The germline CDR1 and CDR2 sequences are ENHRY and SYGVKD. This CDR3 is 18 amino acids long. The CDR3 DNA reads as TGTGCCATCAGCAAGGGACTAGCGGGCTTATTATCCTACAATGAGCAGTTCTTC. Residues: CAISKGLAGLLSYNEQFF.

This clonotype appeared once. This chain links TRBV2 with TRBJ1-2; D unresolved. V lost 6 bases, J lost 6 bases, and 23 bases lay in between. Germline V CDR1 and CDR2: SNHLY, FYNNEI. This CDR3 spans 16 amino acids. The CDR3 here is CASSQNGVPDVDGYTF. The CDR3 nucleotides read TGTGCCAGCAGCCAAAATGGGGTCCCAGACGTTGATGGCTACACCTTC.

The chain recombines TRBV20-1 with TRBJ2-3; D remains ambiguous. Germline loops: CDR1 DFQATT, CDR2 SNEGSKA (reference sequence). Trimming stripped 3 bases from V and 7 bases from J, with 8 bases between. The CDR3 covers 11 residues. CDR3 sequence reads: CSASHENTQYF. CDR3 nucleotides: TGCAGTGCTAGTCACGAAAATACGCAGTATTTT.

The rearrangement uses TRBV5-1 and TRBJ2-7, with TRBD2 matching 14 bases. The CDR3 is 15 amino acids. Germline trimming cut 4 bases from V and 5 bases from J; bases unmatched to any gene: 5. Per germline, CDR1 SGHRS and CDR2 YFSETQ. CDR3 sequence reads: CASSMTSGRADEQYF. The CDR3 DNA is TGCGCCAGCAGCATGACTAGCGGGAGGGCTGACGAGCAGTACTTC.

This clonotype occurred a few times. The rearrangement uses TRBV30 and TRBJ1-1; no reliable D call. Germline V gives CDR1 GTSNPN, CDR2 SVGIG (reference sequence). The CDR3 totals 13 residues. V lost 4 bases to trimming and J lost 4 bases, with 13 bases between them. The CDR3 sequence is CAWIFPWGTEAFF. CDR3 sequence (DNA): TGTGCCTGGATTTTCCCTTGGGGCACTGAAGCTTTCTTT.

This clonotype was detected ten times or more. The CDR3 is CASSPGQRNTEAFF. CDR3 coding DNA: TGTGCCAGCAGTCCGGGACAGCGGAACACTGAAGCTTTCTTT. This chain joins TRBV12-3 or TRBV12-4 and TRBJ1-1; 7 bases are shared with TRBD1. CDR3 length equals 14 residues. V shed 5 bases and J 1 base; nucleotides not matched to a gene: 4.

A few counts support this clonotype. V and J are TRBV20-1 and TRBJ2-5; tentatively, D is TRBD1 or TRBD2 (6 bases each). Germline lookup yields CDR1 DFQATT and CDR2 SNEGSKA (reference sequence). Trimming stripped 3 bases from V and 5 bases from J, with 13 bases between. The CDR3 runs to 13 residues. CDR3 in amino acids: CSASKGGRETQYF. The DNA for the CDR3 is TGCAGTGCTAGTAAGGGGGGTCGGGAGACCCAGTACTTC.

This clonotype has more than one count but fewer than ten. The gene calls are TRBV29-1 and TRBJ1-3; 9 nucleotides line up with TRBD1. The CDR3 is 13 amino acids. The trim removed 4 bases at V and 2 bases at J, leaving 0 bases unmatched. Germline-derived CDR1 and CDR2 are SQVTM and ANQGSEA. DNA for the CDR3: TGCAGCGTTGGGGACAGGGCTGGAAACACCATATATTTT. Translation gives CSVGDRAGNTIYF.

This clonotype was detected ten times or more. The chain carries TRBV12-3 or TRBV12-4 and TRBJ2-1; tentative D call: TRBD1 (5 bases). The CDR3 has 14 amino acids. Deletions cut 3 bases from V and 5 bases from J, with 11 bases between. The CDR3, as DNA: TGTGCCAGCAGTTTCCAGACAGTAAACAATGAGCAGTTCTTC. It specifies CASSFQTVNNEQFF.

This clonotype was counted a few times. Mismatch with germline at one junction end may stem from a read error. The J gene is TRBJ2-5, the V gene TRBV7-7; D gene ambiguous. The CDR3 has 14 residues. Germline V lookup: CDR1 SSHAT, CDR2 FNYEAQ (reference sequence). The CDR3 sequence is CASSLDGHQETQYF. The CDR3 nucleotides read TGTGCTAGCAGCTTGGACGGACACCAAGAGACCCAGTACTTC.

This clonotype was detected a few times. Written as DNA, the CDR3 is TGTGCCAGCAGCTTAGCGGACGCAGGCTTAGGATCACCCCTCCACTTT. This gives the protein CASSLADAGLGSPLHF. The chain combines TRBV7-8 with TRBJ1-6; D is uncertain. CDR3 length equals 16 residues. Between the trimmed V and J ends, which lost 0 bases and 10 bases, there was a span of 16 bases. CDR1 and CDR2 from the germline V gene are SGHVS and FQNEAQ.

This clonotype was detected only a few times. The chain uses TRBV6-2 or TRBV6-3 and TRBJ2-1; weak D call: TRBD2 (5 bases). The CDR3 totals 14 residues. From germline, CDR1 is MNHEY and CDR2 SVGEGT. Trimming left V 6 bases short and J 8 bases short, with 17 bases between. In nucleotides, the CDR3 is TGTGCCAGCAGCGCGGACTTCGGGGTGGATGAGCAGTTCTTC. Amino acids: CASSADFGVDEQFF.

The CDR3 region is CASSPGTKEHF. In DNA form, the CDR3 reads TGTGCCAGTAGCCCGGGGACAAAGGAGCATTTT. This rearrangement joins TRBV19 to TRBJ1-5; tentative D call: TRBD1 (6 bases). Germline V gene lookup returns CDR1 LNHDA and CDR2 SQIVND (reference sequence). Trimming removed 6 bases at V and 14 bases at J, with 14 bases between. This CDR3 is 11 amino acids long.

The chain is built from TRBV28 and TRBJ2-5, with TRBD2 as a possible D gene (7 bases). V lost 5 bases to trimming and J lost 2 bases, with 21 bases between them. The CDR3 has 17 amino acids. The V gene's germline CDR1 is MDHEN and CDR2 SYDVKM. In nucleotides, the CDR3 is TGTGCCAGCAGTCTCTTCGGGCGGGGGCGAAGGCAAGAGACCCAGTACTTC. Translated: CASSLFGRGRRQETQYF.

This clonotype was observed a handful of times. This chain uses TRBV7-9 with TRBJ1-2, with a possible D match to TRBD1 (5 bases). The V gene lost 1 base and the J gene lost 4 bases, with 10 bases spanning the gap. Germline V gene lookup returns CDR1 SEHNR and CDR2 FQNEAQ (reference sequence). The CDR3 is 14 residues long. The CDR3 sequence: CASSLVDSVYGYTF. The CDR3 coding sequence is TGTGCCAGCAGCTTAGTTGACAGTGTCTATGGCTACACCTTC.

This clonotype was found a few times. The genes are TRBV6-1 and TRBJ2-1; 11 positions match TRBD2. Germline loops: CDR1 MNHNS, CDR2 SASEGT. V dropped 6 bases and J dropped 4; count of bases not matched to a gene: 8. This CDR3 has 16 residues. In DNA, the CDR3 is TGTGCCAGCAGAATTAGCGGGAGGGACCTATACAATGAGCAGTTCTTC. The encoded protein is CASRISGRDLYNEQFF.

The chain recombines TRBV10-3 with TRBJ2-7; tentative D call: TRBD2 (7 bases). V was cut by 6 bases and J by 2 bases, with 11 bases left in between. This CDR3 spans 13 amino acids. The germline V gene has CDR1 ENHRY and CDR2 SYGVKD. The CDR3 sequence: CAIREGGAYEQYF. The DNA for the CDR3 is TGTGCCATCAGGGAAGGGGGGGCCTACGAGCAGTACTTC.

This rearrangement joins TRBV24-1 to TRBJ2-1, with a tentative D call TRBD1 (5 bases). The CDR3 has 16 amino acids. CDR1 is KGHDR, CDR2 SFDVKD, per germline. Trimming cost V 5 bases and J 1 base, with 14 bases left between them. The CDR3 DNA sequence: TGTGCCACCAGTGGGTTTGCGGACAAATCCTACAATGAGCAGTTCTTC. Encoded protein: CATSGFADKSYNEQFF.

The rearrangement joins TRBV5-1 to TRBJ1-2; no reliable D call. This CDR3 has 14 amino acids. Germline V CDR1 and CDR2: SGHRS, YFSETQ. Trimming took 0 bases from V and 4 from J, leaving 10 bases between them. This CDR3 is CASSLVGSGYGYTF. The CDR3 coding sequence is TGCGCCAGCAGCTTGGTCGGGAGCGGCTATGGCTACACCTTC.

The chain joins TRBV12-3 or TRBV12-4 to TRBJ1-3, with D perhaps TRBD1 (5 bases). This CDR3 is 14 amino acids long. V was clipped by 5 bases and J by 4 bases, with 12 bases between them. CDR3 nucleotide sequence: TGTGCCAGCAGTCGCGGGACGAGCGGAAACACCATATATTTT. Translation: CASSRGTSGNTIYF.

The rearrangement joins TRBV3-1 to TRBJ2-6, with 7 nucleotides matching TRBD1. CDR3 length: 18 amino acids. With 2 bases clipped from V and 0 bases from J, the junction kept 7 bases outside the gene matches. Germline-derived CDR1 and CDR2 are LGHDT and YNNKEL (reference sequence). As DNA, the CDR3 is TGTGCCAGCAGCCAAATATGGACAGGAAGCTCTGGGGCCAACGTCCTGACTTTC. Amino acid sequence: CASSQIWTGSSGANVLTF.

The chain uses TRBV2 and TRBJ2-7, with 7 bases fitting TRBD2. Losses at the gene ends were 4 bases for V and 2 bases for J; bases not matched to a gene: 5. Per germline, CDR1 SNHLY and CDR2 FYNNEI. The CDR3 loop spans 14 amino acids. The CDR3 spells CASSGGDYTYEQYF. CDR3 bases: TGTGCCAGCAGTGGAGGGGACTACACCTACGAGCAGTACTTC.

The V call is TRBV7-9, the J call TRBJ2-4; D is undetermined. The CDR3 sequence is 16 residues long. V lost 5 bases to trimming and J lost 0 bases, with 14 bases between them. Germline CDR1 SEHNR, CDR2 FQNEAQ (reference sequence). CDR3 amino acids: CASSLSYRGAKNIQYF. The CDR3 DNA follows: TGTGCCAGCAGCCTGAGCTACCGAGGAGCCAAAAACATTCAGTACTTC.

The CDR3 here is CASKGRDRYEQYF. CDR3 nucleotide sequence: TGCGCCAGCAAGGGGCGGGACCGCTACGAGCAGTACTTC. The V call is TRBV5-1, the J call TRBJ2-7, with a weak D call TRBD2 (6 bases). CDR3 size: 13 residues. In germline, CDR1 is SGHRS, CDR2 YFSETQ. The germline V and J ends were trimmed by 6 bases and 3 bases, with 13 bases remaining between them.

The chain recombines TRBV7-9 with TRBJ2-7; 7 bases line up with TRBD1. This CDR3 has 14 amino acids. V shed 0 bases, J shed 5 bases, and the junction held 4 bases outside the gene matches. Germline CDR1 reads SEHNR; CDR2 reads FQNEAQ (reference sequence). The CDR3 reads CASSLADRVDEQYF. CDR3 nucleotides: TGTGCCAGCAGCTTAGCTGACAGGGTGGACGAGCAGTACTTC.

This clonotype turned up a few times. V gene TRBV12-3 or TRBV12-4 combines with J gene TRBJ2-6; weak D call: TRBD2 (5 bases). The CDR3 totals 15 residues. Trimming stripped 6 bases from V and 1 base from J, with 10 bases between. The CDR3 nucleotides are TGTGCCAGCAGGGACTGGAGATCTGGGGCCAACGTCCTGACTTTC. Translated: CASRDWRSGANVLTF.

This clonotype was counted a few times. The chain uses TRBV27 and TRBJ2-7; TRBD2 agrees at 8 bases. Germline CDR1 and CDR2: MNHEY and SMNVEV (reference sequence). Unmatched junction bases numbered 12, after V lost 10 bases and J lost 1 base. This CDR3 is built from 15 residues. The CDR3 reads CATAELAGGSYEQYF. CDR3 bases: TGTGCCACGGCCGAGCTAGCGGGTGGGTCCTACGAGCAGTACTTC.

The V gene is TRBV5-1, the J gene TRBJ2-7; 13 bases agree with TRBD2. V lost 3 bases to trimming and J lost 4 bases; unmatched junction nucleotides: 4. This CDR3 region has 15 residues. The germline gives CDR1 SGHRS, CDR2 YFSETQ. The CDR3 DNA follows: TGCGCCAGCAGCTCGATACTAGCGGGGGGGTACGAGCAGTACTTC. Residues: CASSSILAGGYEQYF.